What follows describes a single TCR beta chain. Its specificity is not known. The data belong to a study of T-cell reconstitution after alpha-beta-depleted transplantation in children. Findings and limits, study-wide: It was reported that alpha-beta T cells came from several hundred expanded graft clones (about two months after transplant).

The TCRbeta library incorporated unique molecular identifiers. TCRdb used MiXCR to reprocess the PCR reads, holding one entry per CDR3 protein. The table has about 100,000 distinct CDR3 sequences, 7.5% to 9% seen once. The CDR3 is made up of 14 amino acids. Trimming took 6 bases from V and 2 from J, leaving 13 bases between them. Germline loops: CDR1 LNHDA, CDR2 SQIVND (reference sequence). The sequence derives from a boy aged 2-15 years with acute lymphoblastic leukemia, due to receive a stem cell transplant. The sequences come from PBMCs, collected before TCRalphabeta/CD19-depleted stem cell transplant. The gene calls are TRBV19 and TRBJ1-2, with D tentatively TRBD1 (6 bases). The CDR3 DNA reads TGTGCCAGTAGCGAGGGGGGGAAGAACTATGGCTACACCTTC. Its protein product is CASSEGGKNYGYTF.